This T cell receptor (beta chain) was found in a study of cytomegalovirus exposure and HLA in healthy donors (dated by TCRdb to about 2017). Context from the whole study: In an earlier analysis of fewer than 750 of the donors, 276 Gb of sequence data and approximately 100 million unique TCR beta sequences from some 170 million T cells were reported. A later analysis re-examined previously published TCR beta repertoires from 500 to 700 donors and added high-resolution HLA genotyping to investigate patterns of TCR occurrence. To predict cytomegalovirus infection status, the study brought together high-throughput TCR immunosequencing, statistical association of individual TCRs with disease status, and machine learning. In addition to the first cohort of 666 subjects, a separate validation cohort of approximately 130 different subjects was used. The T cell repertoires of several hundred subjects were profiled by immunosequencing and related to cytomegalovirus serostatus. A later genetic analysis used genome-wide SNP genotypes for 398 of the 666 donors, treating that subset as a discovery cohort. About 280 gigabases of sequencing data and about 92 million unique TCR sequences made up an early release that covered 500 to 700 HLA-typed donors. Of the roughly 390 genotyped donors, approximately 81% were placed in the genetic ancestry cluster associated with self-reported Caucasian donors. The number of typed donors differed by locus: about 620-630 for A, B, C, DRB1 and DQB1; approximately 520 for DQA1; 600 to 610 for DPA1; and some 470 for DPB1. Among about 400 genotyped donors of the cohort, an average of roughly 230,000 unique TCR beta nucleotide sequences was sequenced per donor, of which about 19% were non-productive. Both class I and class II loci were covered by HLA typing, at four-digit resolution. The study aimed to test whether signatures of past pathogen exposure could be identified by cataloging public T cell receptors. The later analysis used no new phenotypic data to find candidate immune exposures, relying instead on TCR beta sequences and their occurrence across donors. All discovery cohort repertoires had been generated on a single sequencing platform. In an earlier analysis of about 590 of the donors, high-throughput TCR beta sequencing was used to judge whether each TCR beta V gene segment behaved as functional or pseudogenic. Because of strong linkage in the cohort, roughly five DR-DQ haplotypes were treated as single units for association and clustering. Donor age, sex, ethnicity and CMV serostatus were compiled alongside the repertoire data. Beyond this particular receptor, the publication reports: Linkage disequilibrium might explain the correlated functional status among segregating V segments, but an unknown experimental factor could not be ruled out. The classifier was reported to diagnose cytomegalovirus status with high specificity and sensitivity in both the original cohort and the validation cohort. According to the authors, the approach could potentially be generalized to other disease states and immunological phenotypes. In a later analysis, the rate of TCR association differed among HLA loci, with DRB1 alleles having the most associated TCRs and HLA-C alleles having the fewest. Because counts were too low, roughly 17 rarely observed V segments, including chromosome 9 orphons, were left out of the earlier analysis of a few hundred of the donors. The study gave a list of some 150 TCR beta chains associated with cytomegalovirus. In a later analysis, 16,951 TCR beta sequences were associated with specific HLA alleles at a false discovery rate of 0.05. In a later analysis, several top co-occurrence clusters were reported to appear linked to parvovirus B19, influenza, CMV and Epstein-Barr virus. A later genetic analysis reported fewer N-insertions in productive TCRs among donors in an Asian-associated ancestry cluster than the roughly 650-donor mean. Immune exposure information for the cohort was limited to CMV serostatus. In a later analysis, HLA-associated TCR beta chains showed more clonal expansion and lower generation probabilities than non-associated chains that were equally common. The presence/absence analyses assumed that sequencing depth was roughly uniform across donors, and that assumption may not be true. HLA typing was unavailable for some donors at each locus, so association tests used only the typed subset. In this cohort, only TCR beta chains were sequenced, and detectable features were limited by the absence of alpha or paired-chain data. Most CMV-associated TCR beta chains appeared to be HLA-restricted in a later analysis, and the HLA associations seemed to be driven largely by CMV exposure. A further reported finding was that TCR beta sequences accurately predicted the HLA-A and HLA-B alleles for most subjects in the first cohort. Most TCR sequences were seen in very few donors, while some public TCRs were found in many individuals. When HLA alleles, especially DR and DQ, strongly co-occurred, TCR associations were difficult to assign to individual alleles. A few of the identified cytomegalovirus-associated TCR beta chains were confirmed in vitro to be specific for cytomegalovirus antigens. A group of highly shared sequence variants was considered likely to be a technical artifact of the sequencing pipeline. An association between a missense DCLRE1C variant and V-gene and J-gene trimming of TCR beta chains was found in a later genetic analysis and replicated in an independent cohort. The 87-base-pair reads could not distinguish some IMGT-functional V segments, including TRBV6-2 and TRBV6-3, so those segments were excluded. Broadly in line with IMGT annotations, most TCR beta V segments showed up in productive rearrangements about 87% or about 30% of the time in an earlier analysis of approximately 640 of the donors.

The CDR3 measures 11 amino acids from cysteine to phenylalanine. The only DNA kept is the CDR3, 33 bases in frame from the first base. V gives up 10 bases and J gives up 5 bases, and the segment between their germline ends measures 10 bases. From a lookup of the germline V gene, CDR1 and CDR2 are SGHVS and FNYEAQ. The cohort was made up of 500 to 800 healthy bone marrow donors. At the time of sampling, all cohort members were nominally healthy, though unrecorded immune exposures were likely present. The donor tested CMV seronegative, placing the donor among the 350 to 400 seronegative members of the cohort. Every donor gave a peripheral blood sample, and the peripheral blood mononuclear cells from that sample were used for TCR beta sequencing. The Qiagen DNeasy Blood Extraction Kit was used to extract genomic DNA from the blood cell samples. A remark on this clone: No cognate antigen has been identified for it. No much larger clone exists at a distance of one base, and base qualities are not known.

Libraries were made using the immunoSEQ multiplex PCR assay. The multiplex PCR relied on a mix of 60 forward primers for TCR Vbeta segments and 13 reverse primers for TCR Jbeta segments. Amplification of the CDR3 region of rearranged TCR beta genes was performed with a multiplex PCR assay on genomic DNA. On the Illumina HiSeq System, the amplified TCR beta libraries were sequenced as 87-base-pair reads. The authors processed their data as follows. A later analysis counted around 72 million unique TCR beta chains across the 666 repertoires, and around 9.9 million of these chains were shared by at least two donors. Raw reads were error-corrected and collapsed into unique sequences with a nearest-neighbor algorithm that merged closely related sequences to remove PCR and sequencing errors. Alignment of CDR3 sequences to IMGT reference sequences was used to assign V, D and J gene segments. Each retained sequence needed at least a six-nucleotide match to both a V gene segment and a J gene segment. A rearrangement was called productive if the CDR3 had no stop codons and remained in frame with V and J, and every other rearrangement was called non-productive. CDR3 was defined according to IMGT convention as the region running from the second conserved V-encoded cysteine to the conserved J-encoded phenylalanine. Sequences without an unambiguous match to a single V gene segment were excluded from the earlier analysis of approximately 600 of the donors. In an earlier analysis of 587 of the donors, V segments were called functional above 56.7% productive rearrangements and were called segregating when the between-donor standard deviation exceeded 5%. To diagnose cytomegalovirus status from the catalog of TCR beta chain sequences, a statistical classification framework was built. In a later analysis, V and J genes were assigned by comparing TCR nucleotide sequences against IMGT/GENE-DB human TR gene sequences. In a later analysis, CDR3 sequences and most-parsimonious VDJ recombination scenarios were assigned using the TCRdist pipeline. In a later analysis, each TCR beta chain was defined by its CDR3 amino acid sequence together with its V-gene family, and reads without a unique V-gene family were excluded. To address suspected cross-contamination and a sequencing artifact, a later analysis removed 550 to 750 highly shared, low-generation-probability nucleotide sequences. In a later analysis, a clonal expansion index for each public chain was calculated from normalized within-repertoire ranks of inferred template counts. In a later analysis, generation probabilities were computed with a VDJ recombination model fitted to out-of-frame rearrangements, and the resulting probabilities were checked against IGoR. Hypergeometric tests were used in a later analysis to score TCR-TCR, TCR-HLA and TCR-CMV co-occurrence, with a repertoire-size bias correction applied to the TCR pairs. A later analysis estimated false discovery rates by permuting HLA or CMV assignments 20 times. In a later analysis, co-occurring TCRs were grouped using DBSCAN, and TCRdist sequence similarity was added for clustering within HLA-allele-positive subsets. For co-occurrence clustering, repertoires with fewer than 30,000 or more than 120,000 public chains were excluded, along with 4 to 6 repertoires with anomalous nucleotide sharing. In TCRdb, the immuneACCESS table is reduced to in-frame sequences with V and J assigned. These tables do not hold every clone; where another copy was compared, an unresolved V gene accounts for under half, and the others remain unexplained. That table is the source of V, J and clone size, and D and trimming were worked out from the DNA. The sample includes under 110,000 clones, with roughly four fifths observed a single time. The top ten constitute about 10% of the sample.

This TCR was sampled from a man aged 45-60 years in good health and CMV-seronegative. Sequencing used PBMCs. The sequence joins TRBV7-6 to TRBJ2-3; no confident D gene assignment can be made. The DNA sequence is given as TGTGCCACTCTGTACGGAGATACGCAGTATTTT. Translated, this is CATLYGDTQYF.